The next 11 T cell receptor beta chains were all read from a single sample in a study of blood T cell repertoires in COVID-19. Some clones are missing from TCRdb's copy, which holds only in-frame ones; the method was immunoSEQ multiplex PCR. The sample gives around 100,000 clones, 70% to 90% of which show up once; 9.5% to 15% is in the top ten. Sequences were obtained from peripheral blood. The receptor set was obtained from a human donor in a cohort sampled during active COVID-19.

The chain is built from TRBV9 and TRBJ2-3; TRBD2 is a possible D gene (7 bases). Germline V gene lookup returns CDR1 SGDLS and CDR2 YYNGEE. V was shortened by 4 bases and J by 1 base, with 13 bases between the two germline ends. The CDR3 has 15 amino acids. This CDR3 reads CASSSRGGGTDTQYF. The CDR3 region has the DNA TGTGCCAGCAGCTCCCGAGGGGGGGGCACAGATACGCAGTATTTT. The full variable domain, with the rest looked up from reference TRBV9 and TRBJ2-3, is DSGVTQTPKHLITATGQRVTLRCSPRSGDLSVYWYQQSLDQGLQFLIQYYNGEERAKGNILERFSAQQFPDLHSELNLSSLELGDSALYFCASSSRGGGTDTQYFGPGTRLTVL.

The rearrangement links TRBV2 to TRBJ2-1; 12 bases are a match to TRBD2. Germline V lookup: CDR1 SNHLY, CDR2 FYNNEI. The CDR3 spans 15 residues. V was clipped by 10 bases and J by 8 bases; unmatched bases: 12. CDR3: CAIQRLAGVSDEQFF. The CDR3 bases are TGTGCCATCCAAAGACTAGCGGGAGTGTCAGATGAGCAGTTCTTC.

DNA for the CDR3: TGTGCCAGTAGTATCCACTCCCTTGAAGAGACCCAGTACTTC. Amino acid sequence: CASSIHSLEETQYF. The chain combines TRBV19 with TRBJ2-5; D ambiguous. The V end was cut by 3 bases, the J end by 3 bases, with 11 bases between. This CDR3 contains 14 residues. The V gene's germline CDR1 is LNHDA and CDR2 SQIVND (reference sequence). The full variable domain, its missing parts supplied by reference TRBV19 and TRBJ2-5, is DGGITQSPKYLFRKEGQNVTLSCEQNLNHDAMYWYRQDPGQGLRLIYYSQIVNDFQKGDIAEGYSVSREKKESFPLTVTSAQKNPTAFYLCASSIHSLEETQYFGPGTRLLVL.

The chain is built from TRBV7-9 and TRBJ1-2; 10 bases are shared with TRBD1. J was trimmed by 3 bases and V by 4 bases; bases with no gene match: 2. The CDR3 totals 14 residues. Looked up from germline, CDR1 is SEHNR and CDR2 is FQNEAQ (reference sequence). The CDR3 here is CASSSTGGDYGYTF. The CDR3 coding sequence is TGTGCCAGCAGCTCGACAGGGGGCGACTATGGCTACACCTTC.

The V and J genes are TRBV6-6 and TRBJ1-5; TRBD1 agrees at 8 bases. V was clipped by 5 bases and J by 6 bases; unmatched bases: 12. Germline lookup yields CDR1 MNHNY and CDR2 SVGAGI (reference sequence). The CDR3 totals 16 residues. As DNA, the CDR3 is TGTGCCAGCAGTCCCACCGGACAGGGAGGAATTCAGCCCCAGCATTTT. This gives the protein CASSPTGQGGIQPQHF.

The chain combines TRBV10-1 with TRBJ1-4; the match to TRBD1 covers 9 bases. CDR1 is WNHNN and CDR2 is SYGVQD in the germline V gene (reference sequence). This CDR3 is built from 15 residues. With 4 bases clipped from V and 7 bases from J, the junction kept 7 bases outside the gene matches. The CDR3 region is CASSVNDRGSEKLFF. The CDR3 bases are TGCGCCAGCAGTGTGAACGACAGGGGGAGTGAAAAACTGTTTTTT.

This chain links TRBV11-3 with TRBJ2-6; 8 nucleotides agree with TRBD1. Germline V gives CDR1 SGHNT, CDR2 YENEEA. This CDR3 spans 18 amino acids. V shed 5 bases and J 4 bases; nucleotides not matched to a gene: 13. Written as DNA, the CDR3 is TGTGCCAGCAGCCACCATGGCACAGGGGGGATGGGGGCCAACGTCCTGACTTTC. It yields the protein CASSHHGTGGMGANVLTF.

This clone was seen just once. V and J are TRBV7-2 and TRBJ2-7; no definite D call. Trimming took off 3 bases at V and 1 base at J, with 7 bases between the two ends. The V gene's germline CDR1 is SGHTA and CDR2 FQGNSA. CDR3 length: 13 amino acids. This CDR3 reads CASSLHESYEQYF. CDR3 in DNA: TGTGCCAGCAGCTTGCACGAGTCCTACGAGCAGTACTTC.

The chain combines TRBV7-2 with TRBJ2-1, with D possibly being TRBD1 (5 bases). From germline, CDR1 is SGHTA and CDR2 FQGNSA. V lost 5 bases and J 3 bases, leaving 11 bases between the germline ends. The CDR3 is 14 amino acids. The CDR3 coding sequence is TGTGCCAGCAGCGTGGGGCTAGTCTACAATGAGCAGTTCTTC. It encodes CASSVGLVYNEQFF.

This clone was picked up many times. The rearrangement uses TRBV7-2 and TRBJ2-2, with TRBD2 matching over 8 bases. V was pared by 5 bases and J by 0 bases, with 8 bases of the junction left unmatched. Germline V lookup: CDR1 SGHTA, CDR2 FQGNSA. The CDR3 contains 17 residues. The CDR3 reads CASSARTSRANTGELFF. The CDR3 DNA is TGTGCCAGCAGCGCCCGGACTAGCAGAGCGAACACCGGGGAGCTGTTTTTT.

J is TRBJ2-5 and V is TRBV2; TRBD1 aligns across 8 bases. Germline V gene data show CDR1 as SNHLY and CDR2 as FYNNEI. The CDR3 spans 14 residues. Trimming took 5 bases from V and 1 from J; bases not matched to a gene: 3. The CDR3 nucleotides are TGTGCCAGCAGTATCAGGGGGCTCCAAGAGACCCAGTACTTC. It codes for CASSIRGLQETQYF.